This T cell receptor (beta chain) is drawn from a study of OX40 agonist ivuxolimab in advanced cancers. On the study more broadly: The study treated patients with ivuxolimab, an agonistic anti-OX40 (CD134) antibody. Dose-escalation patients had hepatocellular carcinoma, melanoma, renal cell or head and neck cancer. Subjects had a mean age of roughly 57 years, with a range of about 23 to 90; more than 70% were male. Study findings and constraints: The study observed clonal expansion of CD4+ and CD8+ blood T cells by week 6 at 0.1 to 3.0 mg/kg.

As to this clone: Its matching antigen is unknown.

Some clones are missing from TCRdb's copy, which holds only in-frame ones; the method was immunoSEQ multiplex PCR. Of about 52,000 clones listed, roughly 88% are singletons. The CDR3 loop spans 14 amino acids. Trimming left V 7 bases short and J 1 base short, with 11 bases between. The V gene's germline CDR1 is MNHNY and CDR2 SVGAGI (reference sequence). Sequenced material: CD4+ or CD8+ T cells sorted from blood, taken in a trial of the OX40 agonist ivuxolimab. The clonotype was recovered from an adult with an advanced solid tumor such as melanoma, head and neck, liver or kidney cancer. The V gene is TRBV6-6, the J gene TRBJ2-4, with TRBD2 as a possible D gene (6 bases). The CDR3 is CASTIGGAKNIQYF. For the CDR3, the DNA is TGTGCCAGCACCATCGGAGGGGCCAAAAACATTCAGTACTTC.